This TCR beta chain was documented in a study of PD-1 blockade in classical Hodgkin lymphoma (dated by TCRdb to 2020 to 2021). For context, the study as a whole: Nivolumab dosing was 3 mg/kg intravenously every 2 weeks, continuing until either disease progression or unacceptable toxicity. To define a peripheral blood immune signature of response to PD-1 blockade in classical Hodgkin lymphoma, the study combined TCR beta sequencing with CyTOF. Here is what the overall study found, with its caveats: Newly diagnosed patients were reported to have lower baseline TCR diversity than healthy donors, and relapsed/refractory patients were reported to have lower baseline TCR diversity still. The study was limited to a single clinical trial cohort, and causes of repertoire differences, possibly disease activity or prior therapy, remained undefined. Among trial patients, those achieving complete response had baseline diversity similar to that of newly diagnosed patients, while diversity was significantly lower in partial responders and progressors. A significant rise by C4D1 was seen in CD4+ but not CD8+ TCR diversity (p=0.0027 vs p=0.16), with the rise being most apparent in complete responders (p=0.02). Lower diversity was observed in patients in whom nivolumab was started less than 1 year after ASCT, and these patients were excluded from later analyses so that confounding by immune reconstitution would be avoided.

A word on this clone: Its antigen is not yet known. It has no much larger one-base neighbor in the sample; base qualities were not kept.

Reading the label with the study, this specimen's time point is: cycle 2 day 1 (C2D1) of nivolumab. Every trial patient had relapsed following autologous stem cell transplantation, and prior brentuximab vedotin exposure was what differed among cohorts A, B and C. The trial cohort included around 56 patients with relapsed/refractory classical Hodgkin lymphoma, and each patient had a best overall response of complete response, partial response or progressive disease. In the multi-cohort phase II CheckMate 205 trial, trial patients received single-agent nivolumab. An independent review committee assessed best overall response using the 2007 International Working Group response criteria. Trial PBMCs were collected just before the start of nivolumab (C1D1) and during therapy at cycle 2 day 1 and cycle 4 day 1. After peripheral blood was drawn into 8 mL Vacutainer Cell Preparation Tubes, PBMCs were isolated by centrifugation and then cryopreserved.

Genomic DNA was isolated using the Qiagen DNeasy kit from unsorted PBMCs as well as from negatively selected CD4+ and CD8+ fractions. Amplification of TCR beta CDR3 regions was done by immunoSEQ multiplex PCR with primers that anneal to V and J segments. Amplification bias was minimized using a synthetic immune receptor repertoire, and residual bias was removed computationally after sequencing. In the original analysis: Repertoire diversity was quantified as the Shannon entropy index using custom Python scripts. The unsorted, CD4+ and CD8+ repertoires were each analyzed separately, with the exception of combined analyses, where CD4+ and CD8+ sequences were merged in silico. A clone was considered expanded if an increase in frequency of at least 2-fold after treatment relative to C1D1 was found, and a pseudocount of 0.5 was applied to clones undetected at baseline. Clones with 0 or 1 copy at C1D1 were defined as singleton clones, while clones with 2 or more copies were defined as non-singleton clones. Clones expanded in unsorted samples were assigned a CD4+, CD8+ or unknown annotation through matching of protein sequences in sorted samples from the same patient. Wilcoxon tests were applied to paired samples to test diversity changes from C1D1 to C4D1. Here the immuneACCESS table is served through TCRdb, limited to in-frame sequences with V and J called. Missing clones are a known gap in these copies; in checked studies unresolved V genes cover under half, and the rest lacks a known reason. Clone size and the V and J calls come from that table; the DNA yielded D and trimming. The sample records 150,000 or so clones, approximately 80% of which are singletons. Roughly 9.2% of the sample is held by the ten biggest clonotypes.

V is clipped by 0 bases and J by 7 bases, and the sequence between their germline boundaries is 9 bases long. Based on the germline V gene (reference sequence), the CDR1 and CDR2 sequences are LNHDA and SQIVND. From cysteine to phenylalanine, the CDR3 is 13 amino acids long. Only the CDR3 DNA is retained, 39 bases long and in frame from the first base. This TCR was recovered from a human donor with classical Hodgkin lymphoma. The chain is assembled from TRBV19 and TRBJ1-1, with no reliable assignment of the D segment. The sequences come from peripheral blood mononuclear cells (PBMCs), collected before the second cycle of nivolumab. The CDR3 protein sequence reads: CASSIEVSGEAFF. The DNA sequence is TGTGCCAGTAGTATAGAAGTGAGTGGTGAAGCTTTCTTT.